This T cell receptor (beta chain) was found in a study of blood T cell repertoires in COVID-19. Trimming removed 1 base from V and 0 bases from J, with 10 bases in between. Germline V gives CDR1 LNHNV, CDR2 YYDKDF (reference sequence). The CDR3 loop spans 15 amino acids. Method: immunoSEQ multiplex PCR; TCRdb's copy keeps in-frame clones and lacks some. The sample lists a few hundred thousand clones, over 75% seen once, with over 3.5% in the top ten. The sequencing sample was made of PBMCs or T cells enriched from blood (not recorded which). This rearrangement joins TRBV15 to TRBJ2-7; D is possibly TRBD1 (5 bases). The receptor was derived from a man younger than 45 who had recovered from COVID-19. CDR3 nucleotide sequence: TGTGCCACCAGCAGAGGGGTACAGGCCTCCTACGAGCAGTACTTC. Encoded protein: CATSRGVQASYEQYF.